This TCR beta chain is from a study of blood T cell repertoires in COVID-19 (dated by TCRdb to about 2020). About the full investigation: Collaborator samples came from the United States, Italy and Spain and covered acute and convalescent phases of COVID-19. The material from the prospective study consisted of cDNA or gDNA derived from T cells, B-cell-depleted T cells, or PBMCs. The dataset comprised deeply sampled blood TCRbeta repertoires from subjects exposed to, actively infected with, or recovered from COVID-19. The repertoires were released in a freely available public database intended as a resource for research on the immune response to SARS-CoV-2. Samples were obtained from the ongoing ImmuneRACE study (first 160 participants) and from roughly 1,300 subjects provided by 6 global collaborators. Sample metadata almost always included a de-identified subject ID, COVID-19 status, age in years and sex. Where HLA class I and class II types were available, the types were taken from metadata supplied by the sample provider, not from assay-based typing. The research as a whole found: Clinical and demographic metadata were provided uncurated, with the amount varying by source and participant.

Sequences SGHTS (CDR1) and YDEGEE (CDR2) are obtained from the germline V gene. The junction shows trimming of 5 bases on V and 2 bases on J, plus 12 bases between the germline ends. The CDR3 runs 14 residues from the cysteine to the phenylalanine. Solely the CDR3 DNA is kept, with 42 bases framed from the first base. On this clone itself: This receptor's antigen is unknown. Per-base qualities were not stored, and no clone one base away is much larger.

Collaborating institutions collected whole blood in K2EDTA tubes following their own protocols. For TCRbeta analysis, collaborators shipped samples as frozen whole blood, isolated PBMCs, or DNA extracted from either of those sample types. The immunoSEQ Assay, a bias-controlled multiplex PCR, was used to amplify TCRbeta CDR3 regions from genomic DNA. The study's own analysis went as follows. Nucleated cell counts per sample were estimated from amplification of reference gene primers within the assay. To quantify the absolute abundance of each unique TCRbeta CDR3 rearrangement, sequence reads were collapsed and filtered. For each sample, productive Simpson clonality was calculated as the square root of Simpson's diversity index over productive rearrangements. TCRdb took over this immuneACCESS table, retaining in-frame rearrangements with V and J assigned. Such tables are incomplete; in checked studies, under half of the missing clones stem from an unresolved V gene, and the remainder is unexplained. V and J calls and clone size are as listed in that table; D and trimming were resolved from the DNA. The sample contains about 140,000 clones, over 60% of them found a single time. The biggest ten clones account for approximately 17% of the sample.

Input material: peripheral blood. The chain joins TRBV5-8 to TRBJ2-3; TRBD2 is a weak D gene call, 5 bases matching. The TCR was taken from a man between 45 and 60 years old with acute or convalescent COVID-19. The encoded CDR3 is CASRLGISTDTQYF. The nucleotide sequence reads TGTGCCAGCAGGCTCGGGATCTCCACAGATACGCAGTATTTT.